The 32 T cell receptor beta chains reported below all come from one sample, sequenced in a study of neurological immune-mediated disorders. TCRdb re-called the 5' RACE reads with MiXCR, one entry per CDR3 protein. The data contain tens of thousands of distinct CDR3 sequences, under 5% of them singletons. The sequenced material came from PBMCs. These receptors were obtained from a man aged 50-59 years with multiple sclerosis.

The chain recombines TRBV5-6 with TRBJ1-5; 8 bases are a match to TRBD1. The CDR3 totals 15 residues. Trimming removed 4 bases from V and 1 base from J; junction bases left unmatched: 4. Germline lookup yields CDR1 SGHDT and CDR2 YYEEEE. The CDR3 region is CASSDTGGSNQPQHF. For the CDR3, the DNA is TGTGCCAGCAGCGACACAGGGGGAAGCAATCAGCCCCAGCATTTT.

This clonotype was counted many times. The chain employs TRBV6-2 or TRBV6-3 and TRBJ2-2; D is possibly TRBD1 or TRBD2 (5 bases each). The CDR3 has 17 residues. Trimming shortened V by 2 bases and J by 3 bases, and 16 bases separated the two germline ends. Germline assignment: CDR1 MNHEY and CDR2 SVGEGT. The CDR3 nucleotides are TGTGCCAGCAGTTACATTCCGGGACGGGAATACACCGGGGAGCTGTTTTTT. This translates into CASSYIPGREYTGELFF.

There are many counts of this clonotype. The chain's CDR3 is CAISVTGSTDTQYF. The CDR3 DNA sequence: TGTGCCATCAGTGTTACCGGGAGCACAGATACGCAGTATTTT. The chain links TRBV10-3 to TRBJ2-3, with D uncertain. Between the trimmed V and J ends, which lost 4 bases and 0 bases, there was a span of 8 bases. The CDR3 runs to 14 residues. The V gene's germline CDR1 is ENHRY and CDR2 SYGVKD.

In this sample, this clonotype turned up a few times. The gene calls are TRBV7-2 and TRBJ2-3; D call uncertain. Per the germline V gene, CDR1 is SGHTA and CDR2 is FQGNSA. Trimming took 5 bases from V and 8 from J, leaving 11 bases between them. This CDR3 is 12 amino acids long. CDR3 in DNA: TGTGCCAGCAGCACACGCTGGGGTACGCAGTATTTT. Its protein is CASSTRWGTQYF.

This clonotype has ten or more counts. The chain couples TRBV5-1 to TRBJ1-1, with 7 bases lining up with TRBD1. The CDR3 is 16 residues long. CDR1 is SGHRS and CDR2 is YFSETQ in the germline V gene. The V gene end was trimmed by 5 bases and the J gene end by 2 bases; junction bases not matched to a gene: 12. The CDR3 is CASRLKVQGTNTEAFF. The CDR3, as DNA: TGCGCCAGCAGGCTTAAAGTACAGGGGACCAACACTGAAGCTTTCTTT.

This clonotype was seen at least ten times. The chain couples TRBV18 to TRBJ2-5; unclear D gene. The CDR3 totals 15 residues. V was trimmed by 1 base and J by 4 bases, leaving 13 bases between them. In germline, CDR1 is KGHSH, CDR2 LQKENI. This CDR3 reads CASSPQKGTGETQYF. CDR3 DNA: TGTGCCAGCTCACCACAAAAGGGAACGGGAGAGACCCAGTACTTC.

This clonotype was counted ten times or more. The chain uses TRBV18 and TRBJ2-5; the match to TRBD1 covers 7 bases. V lost 3 bases to trimming and J lost 4 bases; unmatched junction nucleotides: 5. The CDR3 is 14 amino acids. Looked up from germline, CDR1 is KGHSH and CDR2 is LQKENI. CDR3 nucleotide sequence: TGTGCCAGCTCACCGGTGCCAGGGGGAGAGACCCAGTACTTC. Protein: CASSPVPGGETQYF.

Ten or more counts support this clonotype. The chain recombines TRBV12-3 or TRBV12-4 with TRBJ2-7; 9 bases match TRBD1. With V trimmed by 6 bases and J by 3 bases, 9 bases remained unmatched. The CDR3 runs to 15 residues. As DNA, the CDR3 is TGTGCCAGCAGACGATCCGGGACAGGGAGCTACGAGCAGTACTTC. Translated, it gives CASRRSGTGSYEQYF.

This clonotype occurred many times. This chain links TRBV2 with TRBJ1-3; D call uncertain. Trimming took off 7 bases at V and 0 bases at J, with 7 bases between the two ends. Germline-derived CDR1 and CDR2 are SNHLY and FYNNEI. The CDR3 covers 13 residues. The CDR3 bases are TGTGCCAGCAAAGACGGCTCTGGAAACACCATATATTTT. Protein: CASKDGSGNTIYF.

This clonotype was recorded many times. This chain links TRBV7-2 with TRBJ2-5, with D maybe TRBD2 (6 bases). In germline, CDR1 is SGHTA, CDR2 FQGNSA. V dropped 1 base and J dropped 0 bases, with 12 bases sitting between them. The CDR3 has 16 amino acids. CDR3 residues: CASSLGLGRYQETQYF. As DNA, the CDR3 is TGTGCCAGCAGCTTAGGTTTGGGGAGGTACCAAGAGACCCAGTACTTC.

This clonotype was picked up many times. The V gene is TRBV15, the J gene TRBJ2-1; D is perhaps TRBD2 (5 bases). The germline CDR1 and CDR2 sequences are LNHNV and YYDKDF (reference sequence). Trimming removed 5 bases from V and 3 bases from J, with 8 bases in between. CDR3 length equals 13 residues. The CDR3 reads CATSGRGYNEQFF. CDR3 DNA sequence: TGTGCCACCAGCGGCCGGGGCTACAATGAGCAGTTCTTC.

In its sample, this clonotype was seen many times. The chain employs TRBV10-3 and TRBJ1-1; no reliable D call. The V and J ends lost 2 bases and 4 bases respectively, with 14 bases between them. The germline V gene has CDR1 ENHRY and CDR2 SYGVKD. The CDR3 is 15 amino acids. The CDR3 DNA reads as TGTGCCATCAGTGAGCTAGGGTGGGAGGCCACTGAAGCTTTCTTT. Translation: CAISELGWEATEAFF.

CDR3 sequence reads: CASRIVGTRNEKLFF. The CDR3 bases are TGTGCCAGCAGAATTGTAGGCACCCGCAATGAAAAACTGTTTTTT. The rearrangement joins TRBV6-2 or TRBV6-3 to TRBJ1-4; D remains ambiguous. Germline CDR1 MNHEY, CDR2 SVGEGT. The ends were cut back, 6 bases at V and 5 bases at J, with 16 bases in the middle. There are 15 residues in the CDR3.

This clonotype was counted ten times or more. The gene calls are TRBV5-1 and TRBJ2-1; D gene unclear. The ends were cut back, 2 bases at V and 9 bases at J, with 21 bases in the middle. This CDR3 spans 16 amino acids. Germline V gene sequence: CDR1 SGHRS, CDR2 YFSETQ. CDR3 coding DNA: TGCGCCAGCAGCTTTGTGGGCGGTCAAAATGAGGTTGAGCAGTTCTTC. It codes for CASSFVGGQNEVEQFF.

There are a few counts of this clonotype. The chain employs TRBV5-1 and TRBJ2-1; TRBD1 agrees at 7 bases. With 0 bases clipped from V and 2 bases from J, the junction kept 2 bases outside the gene matches. CDR1 and CDR2 from the germline V gene are SGHRS and YFSETQ. This CDR3 region has 15 residues. CDR3 protein: CASSLVTGAYNEQFF. CDR3 in DNA: TGCGCCAGCAGCTTGGTAACAGGGGCCTACAATGAGCAGTTCTTC.

This clonotype was detected ten times or more. This sequence joins TRBV7-8 and TRBJ2-2; the match to TRBD2 covers 8 bases. CDR3 length: 16 amino acids. V lost 5 bases, J lost 7 bases, and 12 bases stayed unmatched. Germline CDR1 is SGHVS and CDR2 is FQNEAQ. The CDR3 DNA is TGTGCCAGCAGCCCCAGGGTAGCCGGGAGGGTCGGGGAGCTGTTTTTT. This codes for CASSPRVAGRVGELFF.

This chain uses TRBV6-5 with TRBJ2-2; 7 bases align to TRBD2. The CDR3 sequence is 14 residues long. After removal of 6 bases from V and 0 bases from J, the junction contained 1 base not matched to a gene. Germline CDR1 is MNHEY and CDR2 is SVGAGI. The chain's CDR3 is CASRSGTNTGELFF. CDR3 nucleotide sequence: TGTGCCAGCAGGAGCGGGACGAACACCGGGGAGCTGTTTTTT.

This clonotype was picked up many times. This chain uses TRBV20-1 with TRBJ1-5; the D gene is possibly TRBD1 (5 bases). V lost 3 bases and J 5 bases, leaving 8 bases between the germline ends. Germline loops: CDR1 DFQATT, CDR2 SNEGSKA (reference sequence). The CDR3 is made up of 12 amino acids. CDR3 protein: CSASPGHQPQHF. The CDR3, as DNA: TGCAGTGCTAGTCCGGGGCATCAGCCCCAGCATTTT.

This clonotype was found many times. The chain combines TRBV12-3 or TRBV12-4 with TRBJ2-2; D uncertain. Trimming cost V 5 bases and J 8 bases, with 12 bases left between them. The CDR3 totals 13 residues. The DNA for the CDR3 is TGTGCCAGCAGTATCCTAATGGGGGGGGAGCTGTTTTTT. The encoded protein is CASSILMGGELFF.

The chain couples TRBV18 to TRBJ2-1; no firm D call. Germline CDR1 KGHSH, CDR2 LQKENI. The V end was cut by 3 bases, the J end by 8 bases, with 14 bases between. The CDR3 has 14 residues. CDR3 residues: CASSPLSMSYEQFF. The CDR3 DNA follows: TGTGCCAGCTCACCGCTCTCAATGTCCTATGAGCAGTTCTTC.

V usage is TRBV6-2 or TRBV6-3 and J usage is TRBJ1-1, with D uncertain. Germline loops: CDR1 MNHEY, CDR2 SVGEGT. Trimming took 3 bases from V and 1 from J, leaving 18 bases between them. This CDR3 spans 17 amino acids. CDR3 protein: CASSYPTGFHANTEAFF. The CDR3 DNA reads TGTGCCAGCAGTTATCCCACGGGGTTTCATGCGAACACTGAAGCTTTCTTT.

This clonotype was detected ten times or more. J is TRBJ2-1 and V is TRBV7-2, with 9 nucleotides matching TRBD2. This CDR3 is 16 amino acids long. Germline CDR1 is SGHTA and CDR2 is FQGNSA. V was pared by 7 bases and J by 3 bases, with 10 bases of the junction left unmatched. The CDR3 reads CASTIGRGGRYNEQFF. For the CDR3, the DNA is TGTGCCAGCACCATCGGGCGGGGGGGCCGCTACAATGAGCAGTTCTTC.

This clonotype was recorded many times. The J gene is TRBJ2-3, the V gene TRBV19, with 8 positions matching TRBD1. V lost 4 bases and J lost 7; bases outside the gene matches: 13. The CDR3 consists of 16 residues. Per the germline V gene, CDR1 is LNHDA and CDR2 is SQIVND (reference sequence). Written as DNA, the CDR3 is TGTGCCAGTAGTACCGCAGGGGGCCCCAGGACGTATACGCAGTATTTT. This gives the protein CASSTAGGPRTYTQYF.

This clonotype was seen many times. The chain has TRBV7-2 and TRBJ1-1, with TRBD1 matching 8 bases. Germline CDR1 SGHTA, CDR2 FQGNSA. Trimming removed 6 bases from V and 11 bases from J; junction bases left unmatched: 11. The CDR3 is 13 residues long. CDR3 sequence reads: CASRKTGVLGAFF. The DNA of the CDR3 is TGTGCCAGCAGGAAGACAGGGGTCCTAGGCGCTTTCTTT.

This clonotype was found many times. The chain has TRBV11-2 and TRBJ2-2; 12 bases line up with TRBD2. This CDR3 has 20 amino acids. Germline V gene data show CDR1 as SGHAT and CDR2 as FQNNGV. V trimming: 6 bases; J trimming: 4 bases; junction bases outside the gene matches: 18. As DNA, the CDR3 is TGTGCCAGCAGTAAAAGGGGCCTGGCTAGCGGGGGGGCCTCCACCGGGGAGCTGTTTTTT. This codes for CASSKRGLASGGASTGELFF.

This clonotype was counted many times. This sequence joins TRBV7-9 and TRBJ2-3; the D is unclear. V was cut by 1 base and J by 6 bases, with 17 bases left in between. This CDR3 region has 16 residues. Germline V gene lookup returns CDR1 SEHNR and CDR2 FQNEAQ (reference sequence). The CDR3 nucleotides read TGTGCCAGCAGCTTAGAGGGTTGGTATTCCACCGATACGCAGTATTTT. Protein: CASSLEGWYSTDTQYF.

With respect to this clonotype: A much larger clonotype is one base distant, so this may be a read error. Here the CDR3 DNA reads TGTGCCAGCAGCGTCGAAAGGAACACTGAAGCTTTCTTT. Amino acids: CASSVERNTEAFF. The V and J genes are TRBV5-5 and TRBJ1-1; D remains unclear. This CDR3 is 13 amino acids long. Germline V gene data show CDR1 as SGHKS and CDR2 as YYEKEE (reference sequence). Between the trimmed V and J ends, which lost 4 bases and 1 base, there was a span of 8 bases.

This clonotype was found many times. CDR3 sequence reads: CASSLRGPGLNYGYTF. CDR3 coding DNA: TGTGCCAGCAGTCTCAGGGGGCCGGGGCTAAACTATGGCTACACCTTC. The chain links TRBV12-3 or TRBV12-4 to TRBJ1-2; 8 positions match TRBD1. Trimming cost V 5 bases and J 2 bases; bases outside gene matches: 10. The CDR3 is 16 residues long.

This clonotype has just a few counts. V usage is TRBV11-2 and J usage is TRBJ1-2; TRBD1 agrees at 7 bases. The ends lost 5 bases at V and 1 base at J; junction bases unmatched: 4. Germline V gene lookup returns CDR1 SGHAT and CDR2 FQNNGV. CDR3 size: 14 residues. The chain's CDR3 is CASSSGQVNYGYTF. Here the CDR3 DNA reads TGTGCCAGCAGCAGTGGACAGGTTAACTATGGCTACACCTTC.

This clonotype was counted many times. This chain uses TRBV15 with TRBJ1-6, with 7 nucleotides matching TRBD1. The CDR3 consists of 14 residues. CDR1 and CDR2 from the germline V gene are LNHNV and YYDKDF (reference sequence). V gave up 4 bases and J gave up 4 bases; unmatched junction bases: 1. The CDR3 loop is CATSKQGYNSPLHF. The CDR3 region has the DNA TGTGCCACCAGCAAACAGGGGTATAATTCACCCCTCCACTTT.

This clonotype turned up a few times. V and J are TRBV5-1 and TRBJ1-2; D might be TRBD1 (5 bases). The V end lost 4 bases, the J end lost 11 bases, and 18 bases lay between the germline ends. The CDR3 runs to 13 residues. CDR1 is SGHRS and CDR2 is YFSETQ in the germline V gene. In DNA, the CDR3 is TGCGCCAGCAGCGAGACCCAGGGAAAGAGGTACACCTTC. It is translated as CASSETQGKRYTF.

This clonotype was found many times. The DNA of the CDR3 is TGCGCCACCCGGACGACAGGGACGGTCTTGGAGACCCAGTACTTC. The encoded protein is CATRTTGTVLETQYF. The chain is built from TRBV10-2 and TRBJ2-5; 7 nucleotides align to TRBD1. CDR3 length: 15 amino acids. Unmatched junction bases numbered 16, after V lost 10 bases and J lost 5 bases. Germline CDR1 reads WSHSY; CDR2 reads SAAADI.